The next 11 T cell receptor beta chains were all read from a single sample in a study of blood T cell repertoires in COVID-19 (dated by TCRdb to the early 2020s). Libraries came from the immunoSEQ multiplex PCR assay. TCRdb retrieved this table from immuneACCESS and kept in-frame rearrangements only. Not all clones are present; in checked studies, unresolved V genes account for under half, and no reason is known for the remainder. The sample contains 80,000 or so clones, about 85% of them found a single time. The ten largest clones represent roughly 9.8% of the sample. The source material was peripheral blood. Every receptor here comes from a man in his 60s with COVID-19, enrolled during active disease.

V and J are TRBV28 and TRBJ2-3; 8 bases match TRBD2. Trimming at V came to 7 bases and at J to 6 bases, leaving 9 bases not matched to a gene. Germline-derived CDR1 and CDR2 are MDHEN and SYDVKM. The CDR3 has 14 amino acids. The CDR3, as DNA: TGTGCCAGCAAAGGCGGGGGGTCTGGTGATACGCAGTATTTT. It yields the protein CASKGGGSGDTQYF.

The chain joins TRBV30 to TRBJ1-6; 12 bases fit TRBD1. CDR3 size: 18 residues. Trimming took 2 bases from V and 6 from J; bases not matched to a gene: 11. Germline CDR1 is GTSNPN and CDR2 is SVGIG (reference sequence). CDR3 residues: CAWSRQPGQGAANSPLHF. CDR3 in DNA: TGTGCCTGGAGTCGCCAACCGGGACAGGGGGCGGCTAATTCACCCCTCCACTTT.

This rearrangement joins TRBV11-2 to TRBJ2-1, with 8 bases lining up with TRBD2. V trimming: 5 bases; J trimming: 4 bases; junction bases outside the gene matches: 19. Germline CDR1 reads SGHAT; CDR2 reads FQNNGV. The CDR3 spans 19 residues. CDR3 amino acids: CASSARTSGWTMGYNEQFF. The DNA for the CDR3 is TGTGCCAGCAGCGCCCGAACTAGCGGATGGACTATGGGTTACAATGAGCAGTTCTTC.

The chain employs TRBV29-1 and TRBJ2-7, with D uncertain. Germline-derived CDR1 and CDR2 are SQVTM and ANQGSEA. The CDR3 contains 13 residues. Trimming cost V 5 bases and J 1 base, with 12 bases left between them. The CDR3 protein is CSVSRMPSYEQYF. In nucleotides, the CDR3 is TGCAGCGTTTCGAGGATGCCTTCCTACGAGCAGTACTTC.

J is TRBJ2-7 and V is TRBV11-2; D is possibly TRBD1 (5 bases). Germline V gives CDR1 SGHAT, CDR2 FQNNGV. CDR3 size: 15 residues. V shed 7 bases and J shed 0 bases, with 16 bases lying between them. The CDR3 reads CASIPHATVSYEQYF. Here the CDR3 DNA reads TGTGCCAGCATCCCCCACGCGACAGTCTCCTACGAGCAGTACTTC.

The rearrangement joins TRBV30 to TRBJ1-4; 7 bases are a match to TRBD1. The germline V gene encodes CDR1 GTSNPN and CDR2 SVGIG (reference sequence). The V and J ends lost 6 bases and 7 bases, in that order; junction bases with no gene match: 8. The CDR3 has 13 amino acids. The CDR3 bases are TGTGCCTGCAACCCCGGGACAGTTGAAAAACTGTTTTTT. Translated, it gives CACNPGTVEKLFF.

The chain links TRBV25-1 to TRBJ1-3; TRBD1 agrees at 8 bases. Trimming cost V 6 bases and J 0 bases; bases outside gene matches: 4. CDR3 length equals 15 residues. CDR1 and CDR2 (germline): MGHDK, SYGVNS. The CDR3 region is CASRPDRGSGNTIYF. The CDR3 DNA is TGTGCCAGCAGGCCCGACAGGGGCTCTGGAAACACCATATATTTT.

This rearrangement joins TRBV6-1 to TRBJ2-5, with D hard to call. Germline V gene sequence: CDR1 MNHNS, CDR2 SASEGT. V was shortened by 1 base and J by 2 bases, with 11 bases between the two germline ends. CDR3 length: 15 amino acids. The CDR3 coding sequence is TGTGCCAGCAGTGAAGAGTATTACAAACAAGAGACCCAGTACTTC. Translation: CASSEEYYKQETQYF.

This clone was counted only a few times. The chain is built from TRBV4-2 and TRBJ1-5, with unresolved D. With 0 bases removed from V and 1 base from J, the gap between germline ends came to 10 bases. This CDR3 has 16 residues. The V gene's germline CDR1 is LGHNA and CDR2 YNFKEQ. The CDR3 nucleotides are TGTGCCAGCAGCCAAGAAGGCGGGCGGAGCAATCAGCCCCAGCATTTT. Translating it yields CASSQEGGRSNQPQHF.

The V call is TRBV2, the J call TRBJ1-6; no definite D call. Germline V CDR1 and CDR2: SNHLY, FYNNEI. CDR3 size: 13 residues. V was trimmed by 8 bases and J by 7 bases, leaving 12 bases between them. CDR3 in DNA: TGTGCCAGCTCCGCGGGCCTGAATTCACCCCTCCACTTT. Its translation is CASSAGLNSPLHF.

The CDR3 DNA sequence: TGTGCCAGCCGGCGGGGGCCCGGCGGGGAGCTGTTTTTT. This translates into CASRRGPGGELFF. The V and J genes are TRBV7-9 and TRBJ2-2; D might be TRBD2 (7 bases). The germline V gene has CDR1 SEHNR and CDR2 FQNEAQ (reference sequence). The CDR3 runs 13 residues. The ends were cut back, 8 bases at V and 7 bases at J, with 14 bases in the middle. The variable domain in full, completed from reference TRBV7-9 and TRBJ2-2, reads DTGVSQNPRHKITKRGQNVTFRCDPISEHNRLYWYRQTLGQGPEFLTYFQNEAQLEKSRLLSDRFSAERPKGSFSTLEIQRTEQGDSAMYLCASRRGPGGELFFGEGSRLTVL.